The source of this T cell receptor beta chain is a study of vaccination effects on CD4 cells after COVID-19. The overall study: The cohort was immunized with two doses of either the BNT162b2 or mRNA-1273 vaccine. Study-wide findings and caveats: Pronounced clonal contraction occurred in clones induced by infection and by vaccine late after vaccination.

This clone was picked up one time. Its antigen is as yet unknown. The culture ran for roughly ten days before CD4+ T cells were isolated. Days 3 and 7 saw half the medium replaced with IL-2 medium. The data were produced by immunoSEQ multiplex PCR, yet TCRdb's version contains in-frame clones alone and is incomplete. The data show tens of thousands of clones, with less than 75% seen just once and approximately 11% held by the top ten. V lost 4 bases to trimming and J lost 0 bases; unmatched junction nucleotides: 3. This CDR3 is 17 amino acids long. Germline V gene data show CDR1 as SGHNT and CDR2 as YYREEE (reference sequence).

This chain links TRBV5-4 with TRBJ2-3, with TRBD2 identical over 15 bases. The sequences come from CD4+ T cells from PBMCs cultured without peptide, collected before COVID-19 vaccination. This TCR was sampled from a human donor who received a COVID-19 vaccine. The DNA for the CDR3 is TGTGCCAGCAGCGGGGGACTAGCGGGGGGAAGCACAGATACGCAGTATTTT. This encodes CASSGGLAGGSTDTQYF.